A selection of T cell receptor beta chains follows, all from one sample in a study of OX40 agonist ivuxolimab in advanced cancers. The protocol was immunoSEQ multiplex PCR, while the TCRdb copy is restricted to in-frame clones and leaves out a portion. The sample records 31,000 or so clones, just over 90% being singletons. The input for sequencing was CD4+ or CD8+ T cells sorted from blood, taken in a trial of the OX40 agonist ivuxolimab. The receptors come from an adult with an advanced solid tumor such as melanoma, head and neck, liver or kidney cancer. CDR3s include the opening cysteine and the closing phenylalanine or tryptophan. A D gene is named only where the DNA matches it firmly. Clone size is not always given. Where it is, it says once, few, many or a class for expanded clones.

cdr3_aa: CSVEDPGPSNYGYTF
cdr3_nt: TGCAGCGTTGAAGACCCGGGCCCCTCAAACTATGGCTACACCTTC
d_call: -
clone_size: -
j_call: TRBJ1-2
v_call: TRBV29-1

cdr3_aa: CASSYVGAPDIQYF
cdr3_nt: TGTGCCAGCAGTTACGTGGGGGCGCCTGACATTCAGTACTTC
d_call: -
clone_size: -
j_call: TRBJ2-4
v_call: TRBV6-5

cdr3_aa: CASCPGRAAQETQYF
cdr3_nt: TGTGCCAGCTGCCCTGGTCGGGCCGCCCAAGAGACCCAGTACTTC
d_call: -
clone_size: -
j_call: TRBJ2-5
v_call: TRBV28

cdr3_aa: CASSIGLAGVLEQYF
cdr3_nt: TGTGCCAGTAGTATAGGCCTAGCGGGAGTTCTCGAGCAGTACTTC
d_call: TRBD2
clone_size: -
j_call: TRBJ2-7
v_call: TRBV19

cdr3_aa: CASNPLGEGTDTQYF
cdr3_nt: TGCGCCAGCAATCCATTAGGGGAGGGCACAGATACGCAGTATTTT
d_call: -
clone_size: -
j_call: TRBJ2-3
v_call: TRBV4-1

cdr3_aa: CASRKGGLNNEQFF
cdr3_nt: TGTGCCAGCAGGAAAGGAGGGCTGAACAATGAGCAGTTCTTC
d_call: -
clone_size: -
j_call: TRBJ2-1
v_call: TRBV27

cdr3_aa: CSVGIPSYEQYF
cdr3_nt: TGCAGCGTTGGTATCCCCTCCTACGAGCAGTACTTC
d_call: -
clone_size: -
j_call: TRBJ2-7
v_call: TRBV29-1

cdr3_aa: CASTTSGSFYEQYF
cdr3_nt: TGTGCCAGCACAACTAGCGGGAGTTTCTACGAGCAGTACTTC
d_call: TRBD2
clone_size: -
j_call: TRBJ2-7
v_call: TRBV6-6

cdr3_aa: CASSFLASRDRRLWKYTF
cdr3_nt: TGTGCCAGCAGTTTCCTTGCCTCCCGGGACAGAAGACTATGGAAGTACACCTTC
d_call: TRBD1
clone_size: -
j_call: TRBJ1-2
v_call: TRBV28

cdr3_aa: CASSLQQFTDTQYF
cdr3_nt: TGTGCCAGCAGCCTCCAACAGTTCACAGATACGCAGTATTTT
d_call: -
clone_size: -
j_call: TRBJ2-3
v_call: TRBV5-5

cdr3_aa: CASSQDRGQVGANVLTF
cdr3_nt: TGTGCCAGCAGCCAAGACAGGGGGCAAGTGGGGGCCAACGTCCTGACTTTC
d_call: -
clone_size: -
j_call: TRBJ2-6
v_call: TRBV12-1

cdr3_aa: CASSLYVNTEAFF
cdr3_nt: TGTGCCAGCAGTTTATACGTGAACACTGAAGCTTTCTTT
d_call: -
clone_size: -
j_call: TRBJ1-1
v_call: TRBV27

cdr3_aa: CASSPRKTSGYPNEQFF
cdr3_nt: TGTGCCAGCAGTCCCCGCAAGACTAGCGGGTACCCAAATGAGCAGTTCTTC
d_call: TRBD2
clone_size: -
j_call: TRBJ2-1
v_call: TRBV27

cdr3_aa: CASSIGPGGTEAFF
cdr3_nt: TGTGCCAGTAGTATAGGTCCAGGCGGTACTGAAGCTTTCTTT
d_call: -
clone_size: -
j_call: TRBJ1-1
v_call: TRBV19

cdr3_aa: CASSLARVMNTEAFF
cdr3_nt: TGTGCCAGCAGCTTGGCCCGGGTCATGAACACTGAAGCTTTCTTT
d_call: -
clone_size: -
j_call: TRBJ1-1
v_call: TRBV5-5

cdr3_aa: CSAYGYFTNYGYTF
cdr3_nt: TGCAGCGCTTACGGATACTTTACTAACTATGGCTACACCTTC
d_call: -
clone_size: few
j_call: TRBJ1-2
v_call: TRBV29-1

cdr3_aa: CASRELLNSPLHF
cdr3_nt: TGTGCCAGCAGAGAGCTGCTAAATTCACCCCTCCACTTT
d_call: -
clone_size: -
j_call: TRBJ1-6
v_call: TRBV28

cdr3_aa: CASSSPGQEFF
cdr3_nt: TGTGCCAGCAGCTCACCGGGACAAGAGTTCTTC
d_call: -
clone_size: few
j_call: TRBJ2-1
v_call: TRBV11-2

cdr3_aa: CASSSTSGYNEQFF
cdr3_nt: TGTGCCAGCAGCTCGACTAGCGGCTACAATGAGCAGTTCTTC
d_call: TRBD2
clone_size: -
j_call: TRBJ2-1
v_call: TRBV7-2

cdr3_aa: CASRETGLSQETQYF
cdr3_nt: TGTGCCAGCAGAGAGACAGGGCTCTCCCAAGAGACCCAGTACTTC
d_call: TRBD1
clone_size: -
j_call: TRBJ2-5
v_call: TRBV7-9

cdr3_aa: CASSLSPGANTEAFF
cdr3_nt: TGTGCCAGCAGTTTATCTCCAGGCGCGAACACTGAAGCTTTCTTT
d_call: -
clone_size: -
j_call: TRBJ1-1
v_call: TRBV27

cdr3_aa: CASSERDEAFF
cdr3_nt: TGTGCCAGCAGTGAAAGGGATGAAGCTTTCTTT
d_call: -
clone_size: few
j_call: TRBJ1-1
v_call: TRBV25-1

cdr3_aa: CASSFDSTEAFF
cdr3_nt: TGCGCCAGCAGCTTTGACAGTACTGAAGCTTTCTTT
d_call: -
clone_size: -
j_call: TRBJ1-1
v_call: TRBV5-1

cdr3_aa: CASSERFTGYNYGYTF
cdr3_nt: TGTGCCAGCAGTGAAAGATTTACGGGTTATAACTATGGCTACACCTTC
d_call: -
clone_size: -
j_call: TRBJ1-2
v_call: TRBV2

cdr3_aa: CASSQGDLGYEQYF
cdr3_nt: TGTGCCAGCAGCCAGGGAGATCTTGGCTACGAGCAGTACTTC
d_call: -
clone_size: -
j_call: TRBJ2-7
v_call: TRBV2

cdr3_aa: CASSQAQVDYEQYF
cdr3_nt: TGTGCCAGCAGCCAAGCTCAGGTGGACTACGAGCAGTACTTC
d_call: -
clone_size: once
j_call: TRBJ2-7
v_call: TRBV4-2

cdr3_aa: CAISGYGQHTGELFF
cdr3_nt: TGTGCCATCAGTGGGTACGGACAGCACACCGGGGAGCTGTTTTTT
d_call: -
clone_size: once
j_call: TRBJ2-2
v_call: TRBV10-3

cdr3_aa: CASSLSGRVPQETQYF
cdr3_nt: TGTGCCAGCAGCTTAAGTGGGCGGGTACCACAAGAGACCCAGTACTTC
d_call: -
clone_size: once
j_call: TRBJ2-5
v_call: TRBV11-2

cdr3_aa: CASSVDTTSYEQYF
cdr3_nt: TGTGCCAGCAGCGTAGACACTACCTCCTACGAGCAGTACTTC
d_call: -
clone_size: once
j_call: TRBJ2-7
v_call: TRBV9

cdr3_aa: CASSFWTRTENQPQHF
cdr3_nt: TGTGCCAGCAGCTTTTGGACCCGAACGGAAAATCAGCCCCAGCATTTT
d_call: -
clone_size: -
j_call: TRBJ1-5
v_call: TRBV7-8

cdr3_aa: CASSRVGTSTDTQYF
cdr3_nt: TGCGCCAGCTCACGAGTGGGGACTAGCACAGATACGCAGTATTTT
d_call: -
clone_size: -
j_call: TRBJ2-3
v_call: TRBV5-1